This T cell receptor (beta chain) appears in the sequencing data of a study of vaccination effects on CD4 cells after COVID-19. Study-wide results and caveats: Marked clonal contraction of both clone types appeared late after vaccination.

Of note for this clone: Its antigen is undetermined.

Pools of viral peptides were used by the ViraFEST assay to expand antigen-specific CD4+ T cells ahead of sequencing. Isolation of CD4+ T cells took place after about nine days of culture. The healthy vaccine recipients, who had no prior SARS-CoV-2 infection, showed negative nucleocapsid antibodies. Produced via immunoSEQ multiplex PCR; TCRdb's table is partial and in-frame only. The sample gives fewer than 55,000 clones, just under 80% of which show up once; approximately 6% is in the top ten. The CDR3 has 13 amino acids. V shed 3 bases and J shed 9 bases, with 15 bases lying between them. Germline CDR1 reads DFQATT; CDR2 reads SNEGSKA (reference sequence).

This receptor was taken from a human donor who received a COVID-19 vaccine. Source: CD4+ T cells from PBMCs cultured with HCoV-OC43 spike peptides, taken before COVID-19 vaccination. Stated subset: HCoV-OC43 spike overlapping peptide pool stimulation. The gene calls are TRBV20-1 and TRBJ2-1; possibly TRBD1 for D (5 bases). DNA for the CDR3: TGCAGTGCTAGTCTTCAGGGTTTATCTGAGCAGTTCTTC. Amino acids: CSASLQGLSEQFF.